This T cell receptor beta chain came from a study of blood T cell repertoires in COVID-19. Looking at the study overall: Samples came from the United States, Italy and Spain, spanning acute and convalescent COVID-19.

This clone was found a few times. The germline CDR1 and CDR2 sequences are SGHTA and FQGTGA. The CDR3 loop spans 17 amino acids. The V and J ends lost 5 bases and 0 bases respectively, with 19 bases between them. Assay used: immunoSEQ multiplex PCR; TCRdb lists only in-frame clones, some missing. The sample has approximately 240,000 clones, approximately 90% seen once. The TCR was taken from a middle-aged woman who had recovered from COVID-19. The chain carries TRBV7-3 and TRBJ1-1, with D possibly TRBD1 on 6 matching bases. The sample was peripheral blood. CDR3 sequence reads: CASSPYPRGTLNTEAFF. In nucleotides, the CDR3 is TGTGCCAGCAGCCCCTATCCCAGGGGCACCTTGAACACTGAAGCTTTCTTT.